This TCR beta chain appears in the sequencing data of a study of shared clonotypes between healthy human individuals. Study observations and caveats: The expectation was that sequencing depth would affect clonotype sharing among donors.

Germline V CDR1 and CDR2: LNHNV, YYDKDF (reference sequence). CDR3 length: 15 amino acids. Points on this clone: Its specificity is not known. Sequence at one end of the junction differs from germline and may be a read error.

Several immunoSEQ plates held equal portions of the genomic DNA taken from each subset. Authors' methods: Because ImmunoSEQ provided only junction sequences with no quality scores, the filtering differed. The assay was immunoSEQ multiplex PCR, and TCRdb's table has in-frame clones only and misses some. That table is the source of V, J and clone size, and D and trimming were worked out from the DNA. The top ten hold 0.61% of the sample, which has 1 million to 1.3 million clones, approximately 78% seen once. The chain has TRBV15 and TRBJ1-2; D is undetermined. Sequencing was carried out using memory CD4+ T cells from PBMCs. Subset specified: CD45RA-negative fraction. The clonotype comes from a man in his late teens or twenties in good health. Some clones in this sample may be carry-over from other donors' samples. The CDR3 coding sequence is TGTGCCACCACCTGGGATAGGCAGGCTAATTATGGCTACACCTTC. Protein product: CATTWDRQANYGYTF.